This entry lists 24 T cell receptor beta chains sequenced from one sample in a study of beta chain features in type 1 diabetes (dated by TCRdb to 2017 to 2018). For these receptors, no antigen is known. The paper as a whole reports these results and caveats: In all four CD4+ subsets, TCRB CDR3 length was moderately but significantly shorter in type 1 diabetes patients.

Library generation was performed with the immunoSEQ multiplex PCR assay. The entire isolated RNA was reverse transcribed using the High Capacity cDNA Reverse Transcription Kit, and thus expressed TCRB transcripts were sequenced. TCRdb obtained this table from immuneACCESS and retained in-frame rearrangements with V and J assigned. These tables miss some clones; where compared with another copy, unresolved V genes account for less than half of the shortfall, and the remainder is unexplained. In all, the sample holds roughly 300,000 clones, and approximately 9.9% of those were seen once. Less than 1.2% of the sample belongs to the ten largest clones. The sample consisted of central memory CD4+ T cells from blood. The receptor source for this set is a man aged 25 to 45 with type 1 diabetes.

This clone was counted a few times. The CDR3 reads CASLPEGTGRGNTIYF. Written as DNA, the CDR3 is TGTGCCAGTCTACCAGAGGGGACGGGGAGAGGAAACACCATATATTTT. The rearrangement joins TRBV7-8 to TRBJ1-3; weak D call: TRBD1 (5 bases). The CDR3 loop spans 16 amino acids. CDR1 and CDR2 (germline): SGHVS, FQNEAQ. Trimming removed 9 bases at V and 4 bases at J, with 22 bases between.

J is TRBJ1-2 and V is TRBV7-2, with no clear D. The CDR3 is 12 residues long. V was pared by 4 bases and J by 3 bases, with 6 bases between. Germline assignment: CDR1 SGHTA and CDR2 FQGNSA. CDR3 in amino acids: CASSSQYYGYTF. CDR3 DNA: TGTGCCAGCAGCTCACAGTACTATGGCTACACCTTC.

V gene TRBV5-1 combines with J gene TRBJ2-1; 12 nucleotides align to TRBD1. The CDR3 consists of 15 residues. The germline V gene has CDR1 SGHRS and CDR2 YFSETQ. V lost 4 bases and J lost 8; bases outside the gene matches: 7. CDR3 in DNA: TGCGCCAGCAGCCCGGGACAGGGGGCAGGTTATGAGCAGTTCTTC. This encodes CASSPGQGAGYEQFF.

This clone occurred a few times. This sequence joins TRBV10-3 and TRBJ2-7, with 9 bases that match TRBD1. V gave up 6 bases and J gave up 6 bases; unmatched junction bases: 9. CDR1 and CDR2 from the germline V gene are ENHRY and SYGVKD. This CDR3 spans 14 amino acids. This chain's CDR3 is CAIRSGQGLGEQYF. In nucleotides, the CDR3 is TGTGCCATCAGATCTGGACAGGGGCTCGGCGAGCAGTACTTC.

The table lists this clone with a few counts. The chain employs TRBV29-1 and TRBJ2-3, with D unresolved. CDR1 and CDR2 (germline): SQVTM, ANQGSEA. Trimming stripped 3 bases from V and 2 bases from J, with 15 bases between. The CDR3 loop spans 15 amino acids. Here the CDR3 reads CSVDSPRSNTDTQYF. CDR3 nucleotide sequence: TGCAGCGTTGACTCCCCCCGGAGTAACACAGATACGCAGTATTTT.

This clone was counted only a few times. The chain joins TRBV11-2 to TRBJ2-5; TRBD2 is a possible D gene (5 bases). Germline CDR1 is SGHAT and CDR2 is FQNNGV. The germline V and J ends were trimmed by 1 base and 5 bases, with 14 bases remaining between them. The CDR3 is 15 amino acids. The CDR3 DNA follows: TGTGCCAGCAGCTTAGGATCCTTTGAGCGGGAGACCCAGTACTTC. This gives the protein CASSLGSFERETQYF.

This clone turned up a few times. The CDR3 bases are TGTGCCTCCAAGGGGGGGAGCGACGAGCAGTACTTC. Its protein is CASKGGSDEQYF. The chain uses TRBV10-3 and TRBJ2-7, with a possible D match to TRBD2 (7 bases). The length of the CDR3 is 12 residues. Trimming left V 11 bases short and J 5 bases short, with 16 bases between. Germline values: CDR1 ENHRY, CDR2 SYGVKD.

V and J are TRBV20-1 and TRBJ2-3; the D gene is possibly TRBD2 (5 bases). The germline gives CDR1 DFQATT, CDR2 SNEGSKA (reference sequence). The CDR3 covers 11 residues. Trimming left V 3 bases short and J 10 bases short, with 11 bases between. CDR3 protein: CSASSSYAQYF. The CDR3 coding sequence is TGCAGTGCTAGTTCTAGCTACGCGCAGTATTTT.

This clone was observed a few times. The chain combines TRBV11-2 with TRBJ1-2, with a weak D call TRBD1 (6 bases). The CDR3 has 14 residues. The V gene lost 5 bases and the J gene lost 4 bases, with 14 bases spanning the gap. The germline CDR1 and CDR2 sequences are SGHAT and FQNNGV. In nucleotides, the CDR3 is TGTGCCAGCAGCGACCCCGCAGGGGCCTATGGCTACACCTTC. This translates into CASSDPAGAYGYTF.

The V and J genes are TRBV4-3 and TRBJ2-7; 9 nucleotides agree with TRBD2. Germline lookup yields CDR1 LGHNA and CDR2 YSLEER. The length of the CDR3 is 16 residues. V was clipped by 2 bases and J by 6 bases; unmatched bases: 11. The CDR3 spells CASSQLLERGAAEQYF. The CDR3 nucleotides are TGCGCCAGCAGCCAATTGCTTGAGCGGGGGGCCGCCGAGCAGTACTTC.

This clone was observed a few times. J is TRBJ2-2 and V is TRBV30; either TRBD1 or TRBD2 may fit D (6 bases each). CDR1 is GTSNPN and CDR2 is SVGIG in the germline V gene (reference sequence). CDR3 length equals 16 residues. V lost 3 bases to trimming and J lost 5 bases, with 19 bases between them. The DNA for the CDR3 is TGTGCCTGGAGCTCTCCGGGGGCAGGAGAAACCGGGGAGCTGTTTTTT. Amino acid sequence: CAWSSPGAGETGELFF.

The V call is TRBV7-9, the J call TRBJ1-2; D unresolved. CDR3 length: 16 amino acids. Trimming shortened V by 5 bases and J by 4 bases, and 20 bases separated the two germline ends. Germline V gene lookup returns CDR1 SEHNR and CDR2 FQNEAQ (reference sequence). Here the CDR3 reads CASSLLRPPRFYGYTF. The CDR3 region has the DNA TGTGCCAGCAGCCTACTCCGACCCCCGAGATTCTATGGCTACACCTTC.

The gene calls are TRBV6-5 and TRBJ1-2; D not certain. The CDR3 loop spans 13 amino acids. Looked up from germline, CDR1 is MNHEY and CDR2 is SVGAGI. V was clipped by 5 bases and J by 3 bases, with 10 bases between them. Here the CDR3 reads CASSNPGYYGYTF. Here the CDR3 DNA reads TGTGCCAGCAGTAACCCGGGGTACTATGGCTACACCTTC.

This clone was found a few times. The chain uses TRBV2 and TRBJ2-6, with TRBD2 as a possible D gene (5 bases). This CDR3 contains 15 residues. Trimming stripped 7 bases from V and 0 bases from J, with 10 bases between. Germline V gene data show CDR1 as SNHLY and CDR2 as FYNNEI. The DNA of the CDR3 is TGTGCCAGCACCCGGGGAGACTCTGGGGCCAACGTCCTGACTTTC. Its protein is CASTRGDSGANVLTF. Full variable domain (rest looked up from reference TRBV2 and TRBJ2-6): EPEVTQTPSHQVTQMGQEVILRCVPISNHLYFYWYRQILGQKVEFLVSFYNNEISEKSEIFDDQFSVERPDGSNFTLKIRSTKLEDSAMYFCASTRGDSGANVLTFGAGSRLTVL.

This clone has only a few counts. This sequence joins TRBV7-2 and TRBJ2-1; 7 bases are shared with TRBD2. J lost 0 bases, V lost 1 base, and 3 bases had no gene match. The CDR3 has 16 amino acids. The germline V gene encodes CDR1 SGHTA and CDR2 FQGNSA. The chain's CDR3 is CASSLVGGTSYNEQFF. In DNA, the CDR3 is TGTGCCAGCAGCTTAGTCGGGGGGACCTCCTACAATGAGCAGTTCTTC.

The chain couples TRBV5-1 to TRBJ2-1; 14 nucleotides match TRBD2. CDR1 and CDR2 from the germline V gene are SGHRS and YFSETQ. This CDR3 has 15 residues. V lost 7 bases to trimming and J lost 7 bases; unmatched junction nucleotides: 7. The CDR3 DNA sequence: TGCGCCAGCGCTGGACTAGCGGGGGGATCAAATGAGCAGTTCTTC. Protein product: CASAGLAGGSNEQFF.

This clone turned up a few times. This chain joins TRBV2 and TRBJ2-3; D call uncertain. V lost 2 bases and J lost 1, with 10 bases in between. This CDR3 has 15 amino acids. In germline, CDR1 is SNHLY, CDR2 FYNNEI. CDR3 nucleotide sequence: TGTGCCAGCAGTGAACAGGAGAAACGCACAGATACGCAGTATTTT. This encodes CASSEQEKRTDTQYF.

This clone has a handful of counts. This chain connects TRBV7-2 to TRBJ2-7; the D is unclear. Germline V CDR1 and CDR2: SGHTA, FQGNSA. The CDR3 is 15 residues long. The V end was cut by 1 base, the J end by 3 bases, with 13 bases between. The CDR3 region has the DNA TGTGCCAGCAGCTTAGTCGGCCAGCTAGACTACGAGCAGTACTTC. Amino acids: CASSLVGQLDYEQYF.

The genes are TRBV28 and TRBJ2-7; possible D gene TRBD2, 6 bases. CDR1 MDHEN and CDR2 SYDVKM come from the germline V gene. CDR3 length equals 18 residues. With 2 bases removed from V and 2 bases from J, the gap between germline ends came to 22 bases. The CDR3 DNA is TGTGCCAGCAGTTTACGCGGGGTGACTAGAAGAGTAACCTACGAGCAGTACTTC. It specifies CASSLRGVTRRVTYEQYF.

This chain links TRBV7-9 with TRBJ1-5; the D gene is possibly TRBD1 (5 bases). Trimming took 5 bases from V and 5 from J, leaving 10 bases between them. CDR1 is SEHNR, CDR2 FQNEAQ, per germline (reference sequence). This CDR3 has 13 residues. CDR3 nucleotide sequence: TGTGCCAGCAGCCAACAGGAGCATCAGCCCCAGCATTTT. This encodes CASSQQEHQPQHF.

V is TRBV19 and J is TRBJ2-7; TRBD1 aligns across 9 bases. Germline V gene sequence: CDR1 LNHDA, CDR2 SQIVND (reference sequence). This CDR3 has 15 amino acids. After removal of 5 bases from V and 5 bases from J, the junction contained 10 bases not matched to a gene. The CDR3 nucleotides read TGTGCCAGTAGTGTCCGGGACAGGGACCTTCACGAGCAGTACTTC. It translates to CASSVRDRDLHEQYF.

As concerns this clone: This may come from a read error, since a much larger clone is one base off. The rearrangement links TRBV5-6 to TRBJ1-6; TRBD1 aligns across 7 bases. The trim removed 4 bases at V and 4 bases at J, leaving 2 bases unmatched. Germline V gene sequence: CDR1 SGHDT, CDR2 YYEEEE. This CDR3 is 14 amino acids long. CDR3 sequence reads: CASSPGQYNSPLHF. CDR3 in DNA: TGTGCCAGCAGCCCGGGACAGTATAATTCACCCCTCCACTTT.

This clone was found many times. The chain uses TRBV9 and TRBJ2-3; TRBD1 aligns across 7 bases. In germline, CDR1 is SGDLS, CDR2 YYNGEE. V dropped 0 bases and J dropped 2; count of bases not matched to a gene: 6. The CDR3 loop spans 16 amino acids. CDR3 nucleotides: TGTGCCAGCAGCGTAGCCACGGGACAGAACACAGATACGCAGTATTTT. Translated, it gives CASSVATGQNTDTQYF.

This clone turned up a few times. The rearrangement joins TRBV18 to TRBJ2-4, with D possibly matching TRBD2 (6 bases). V was trimmed by 2 bases and J by 1 base, leaving 24 bases between them. The CDR3 has 20 amino acids. Germline values: CDR1 KGHSH, CDR2 LQKENI. The CDR3 sequence: CASSPEQEAGTTGAKNIQYF. The CDR3 coding sequence is TGTGCCAGCTCACCAGAGCAGGAGGCGGGGACCACCGGGGCCAAAAACATTCAGTACTTC.